The rows below give T cell receptor beta chains drawn from one sample of a study of T cell responses to AZD1222 COVID-19 vaccine. Sequencing was performed with immunoSEQ multiplex PCR; in TCRdb, only in-frame clones are kept and a portion is missing. The data contain about 110,000 clones, around 87% of them singletons. Sequenced here: peripheral blood, sampled on day 0 of AZD1222 vaccination. These receptors all come from an adult in good health. CDR3s include the opening cysteine and the closing phenylalanine or tryptophan. A D gene is named only where the DNA matches it firmly. Size is stated for part of the rows, as once, few or many counts, or as a class when the clone is expanded.

.,TRBV19,TRBJ1-5,.,CASSRVNQPQHF,TGTGCCAGTAGTCGAGTCAATCAGCCCCAGCATTTT
.,TRBV10-2,TRBJ1-2,.,CASSESTGDYGYTF,TGCGCCAGCAGTGAGTCAACCGGGGACTATGGCTACACCTTC
few,TRBV3-1/TRBV3-2,TRBJ2-1,TRBD2,CASSPGSAGVFYNEQFF,TGTGCCAGCAGCCCCGGTTCAGCGGGGGTTTTTTACAATGAGCAGTTCTTC
.,TRBV30,TRBJ2-7,.,CAWTRTETRLYEQYF,TGTGCCTGGACGCGGACAGAAACCAGACTCTACGAGCAGTACTTC
.,TRBV7-2,TRBJ2-7,TRBD1,CASSWLRTGSTSSHEQYF,TGTGCCAGCAGCTGGCTCAGGACAGGGTCGACATCTAGTCACGAGCAGTACTTC
.,TRBV19,TRBJ1-1,.,CASSMSRQRTEAFF,TGTGCCAGTAGTATGTCACGACAACGCACTGAAGCTTTCTTT
.,TRBV7-9,TRBJ1-6,.,CASSSGAAVSPLHF,TGTGCCAGCAGCTCGGGGGCCGCCGTTTCACCCCTCCACTTT
.,TRBV9,TRBJ1-6,TRBD1,CASSSGTGTPLHF,TGTGCCAGCAGCTCCGGGACAGGGACGCCCCTCCACTTT
.,TRBV3-1/TRBV3-2,TRBJ2-1,TRBD2,CASSGLAGAHNEQFF,TGTGCCAGCAGCGGGCTAGCGGGGGCCCACAATGAGCAGTTCTTC
.,TRBV5-4,TRBJ2-4,.,CASSLGANLAKNIQYF,TGTGCCAGCAGCTTGGGGGCAAATCTAGCCAAAAACATTCAGTACTTC
.,TRBV4-1,TRBJ2-1,.,CASSQDLYGQQQFF,TGCGCCAGCAGCCAAGATCTGTATGGGCAGCAGCAGTTCTTC
.,TRBV7-9,TRBJ2-1,.,CASSLSGVNEQFF,TGTGCCAGCAGCTTATCCGGGGTTAATGAGCAGTTCTTC
.,TRBV28,TRBJ1-1,.,CASTLSPGQRFERNTEAFF,TGTGCCAGCACCCTCTCCCCGGGACAACGCTTCGAAAGGAACACTGAAGCTTTCTTT
.,TRBV15,TRBJ1-6,TRBD1,CATSRAVPQGARDSPLHF,TGTGCCACCAGCAGAGCAGTCCCCCAGGGGGCGCGGGATTCACCCCTCCACTTT
.,TRBV28,TRBJ1-2,TRBD1,CASRTGGANYGYTF,TGTGCCAGCAGGACAGGGGGTGCGAACTATGGCTACACCTTC
.,TRBV20-1,TRBJ1-5,.,CSARGSQPQHF,TGCAGTGCCCGGGGGAGCCAGCCCCAGCATTTT
.,TRBV9,TRBJ2-2,.,CASSVAHEANTGELFF,TGTGCCAGCAGCGTAGCCCACGAAGCGAACACCGGGGAGCTGTTTTTT
.,TRBV5-1,TRBJ2-6,TRBD1,CASSLDLLRTGARSGANVLTF,TGCGCCAGCAGCTTGGATTTATTACGGACAGGGGCCCGCTCTGGGGCCAACGTCCTGACTTTC
once,TRBV7-2,TRBJ1-6,.,CASSFGLSGGEPLHF,TGTGCCAGCAGCTTCGGTTTGTCGGGGGGGGAACCCCTCCACTTT
.,TRBV7-2,TRBJ1-4,.,CASSLRPGEKLFF,TGTGCCAGCAGCTTAAGGCCAGGAGAAAAACTGTTTTTT
.,TRBV18,TRBJ1-4,.,CASSPPGVLEKLFF,TGTGCCAGCTCACCACCAGGGGTACTGGAAAAACTGTTTTTT
.,TRBV27,TRBJ2-7,.,CASTAWQGDSYEQYF,TGTGCCAGCACCGCCTGGCAGGGTGACTCCTACGAGCAGTACTTC
.,TRBV6-4,TRBJ2-7,.,CASTTTYEQYF,TGTGCCAGCACCACTACATACGAGCAGTACTTC
.,TRBV18,TRBJ2-7,TRBD2,CASSPGTSDEQYF,TGTGCCAGCTCACCGGGGACTAGCGACGAGCAGTACTTC
.,TRBV7-6,TRBJ2-5,.,CASSFRGDSGYFEGARQTQYF,TGTGCCAGCAGCTTTCGCGGTGATAGCGGATACTTTGAGGGGGCTCGGCAGACCCAGTACTTC
.,TRBV11-2,TRBJ2-2,.,CASSQGGTSANTGELFF,TGTGCCAGCAGCCAAGGTGGGACCTCCGCGAACACCGGGGAGCTGTTTTTT
.,TRBV10-3,TRBJ2-2,.,CATGPNTGELFF,TGTGCCACCGGACCTAACACCGGGGAGCTGTTTTTT
.,TRBV30,TRBJ1-6,.,CAWSSQGDSPLHF,TGTGCCTGGAGTTCTCAAGGGGATTCACCCCTCCACTTT
.,TRBV11-2,TRBJ2-5,.,CASSLFAQETQYF,TGTGCCAGCAGCTTATTCGCTCAAGAGACCCAGTACTTC
.,TRBV10-3,TRBJ2-1,TRBD2,CAISESAGEQAEQFF,TGTGCCATCAGTGAGTCGGCGGGGGAGCAGGCTGAGCAGTTCTTC